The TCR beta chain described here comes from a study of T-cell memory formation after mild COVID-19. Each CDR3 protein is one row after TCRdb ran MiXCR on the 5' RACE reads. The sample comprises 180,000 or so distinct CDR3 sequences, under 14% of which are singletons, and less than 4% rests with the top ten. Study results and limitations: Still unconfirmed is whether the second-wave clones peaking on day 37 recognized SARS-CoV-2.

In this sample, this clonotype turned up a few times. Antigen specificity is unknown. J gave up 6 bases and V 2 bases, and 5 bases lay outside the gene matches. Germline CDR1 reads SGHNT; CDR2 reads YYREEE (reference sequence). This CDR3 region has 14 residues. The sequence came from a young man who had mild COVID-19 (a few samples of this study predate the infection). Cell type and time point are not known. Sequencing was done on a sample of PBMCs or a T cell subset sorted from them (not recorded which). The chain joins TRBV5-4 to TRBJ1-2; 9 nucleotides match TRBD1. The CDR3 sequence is CASSFWDRANGYTF. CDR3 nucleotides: TGTGCCAGCAGCTTTTGGGACAGGGCGAATGGCTACACCTTC.